This T cell receptor (beta chain) was sequenced during a study of CD8 T cells in ankylosing spondylitis. Study-wide points: Reportedly, significant enrichment of disease-linked clones occurred in matched ankylosing spondylitis synovial fluid. Made up of fewer than ten highly homologous variants, a TCR beta motif appeared characteristic of ankylosing spondylitis blood. Researchers report that disease-linked clones proved CD8+ and relatively rare in peripheral blood.

The CDR3 consists of 17 residues. Trimming stripped 0 bases from V and 4 bases from J, with 15 bases between. CDR1 SGHAT and CDR2 FQNNGV come from the germline V gene. A few counts support this clonotype. The target antigen is unknown. TCRdb analysed the 5' RACE reads with MiXCR anew, one entry per CDR3 protein. The table lists over 600,000 distinct CDR3 sequences, around 19% of them singletons. The sequenced material came from blood, either unsorted or a sorted T cell fraction (not recorded which). The V gene is TRBV11-2, the J gene TRBJ2-2; the D is unclear. The sequence was collected from a male donor with ankylosing spondylitis. The CDR3 nucleotides are TGTGCCAGCAGCTTAGATTTATTGGCGGCCGGCACCGGGGAGCTGTTTTTT. This gives the protein CASSLDLLAAGTGELFF. The full variable domain, in which reference TRBV11-2 and TRBJ2-2 provide the parts outside the CDR3, is EAGVAQSPRYKIIEKRQSVAFWCNPISGHATLYWYQQILGQGPKLLIQFQNNGVVDDSQLPKDRFSAERLKGVDSTLKIQPAKLEDSAVYLCASSLDLLAAGTGELFFGEGSRLTVL.